Included here is one T cell receptor beta chain sequence, with context. This clonotype is large (0.1 to 1%). No antigen is known for it. No base qualities exist here, and no much larger clone lies one base off it. To test a precursor-effector relationship among CD4 cytotoxic T cells, bulk UMI-based TCR sequencing was performed on four sorted CD4+ memory subsets (TCM, TEM, IL-7Rhigh TEMRA, IL-7R- TEMRA). The cells came from peripheral blood mononuclear cells that had been isolated from human blood. Sequencing used an Illumina MiSeq. The authors' pipeline ran thus. The Shannon-Wiener index, calculated in VDJtools, was used to measure repertoire diversity. A TCRbeta clonotype counted as expanded if its clonotype frequency was 3 or higher. TCRdb cleaned the public reads at Q25 with fastp, built clones with MiXCR and kept in-frame beta chains. One record per CDR3 amino acid sequence lists the most common genes and DNA. These V and J calls derive from TCRdb rather than the authors' analysis. This sample comprises some 500 distinct CDR3 sequences, roughly 12% of them detected only once. Of the sample, 9.5% to 15% is held by the ten largest clones.

This entry is derived from a study of precursors of human CD4 cytotoxic T cells (dated by TCRdb to the late 2010s). Background for the entire study: CD4+ memory subsets from more than 13 donors in total were covered by the bulk TCR-seq analysis. TCR-seq analysis of approximately 15 donors yielded TCRalpha and TCRbeta chain sequences (table S7).

The study at large found these results: The authors noted that a human observational design cannot definitively establish the direction of differentiation between precursor and effector cells. A bigger share of IL-7Rhigh TEMRA clonotypes consisted of expanded effector clonotypes than was the case for TEM or TCM clonotypes. Compared with the TCM and TEM subsets, the IL-7Rhigh and IL-7R- TEMRA subsets had more restricted TCR repertoires, marked by lower diversity and more expanded clonotypes. Only about 95% of the 14 donors were included in some of the bulk TCR-seq comparisons, which suggests that not every subset was available for every donor.

The specimen was memory CD4+ T cells from blood (PBMCs). This receptor was taken from a human donor in good health.

The DNA reads as follows: TGTGCCAGCAGCCCACGAGCCACCGGGGAGCTGTTTTTT. Translation gives CASSPRATGELFF. The chain uses TRBV14 and TRBJ2-2, with the D gene not confidently named. V was cut back by 4 bases and J by 4 bases, leaving a gap of 7 bases between them. The CDR3 has 13 amino acids, counting the end cysteine and phenylalanine. The kept DNA is CDR3 alone, 39 bases in frame from the first base. The germline V gene supplies CDR1 SGHDN and CDR2 FVKESK.